This TCR beta chain stems from a study of cytomegalovirus exposure and HLA in healthy donors (dated by TCRdb to about 2017). At the level of the whole study: An earlier analysis of around 600 of the donors reported 276 Gb of sequence data and roughly 110 million unique TCR beta sequences from 150 million to 200 million T cells. Approximately 300 gigabases of sequencing data and 70 million to 85 million unique TCR sequences were included in an early release covering 550 to 650 HLA-typed donors. Among the roughly 400 genotyped donors, under 90% belonged to the genetic ancestry cluster associated with self-reported Caucasian donors. The study aimed to test whether signatures of past pathogen exposure could be identified by cataloging public T cell receptors. The T cell repertoires of some 700 subjects were profiled by immunosequencing and related to cytomegalovirus serostatus. A separate validation cohort of roughly 110 different subjects was used in addition to the roughly 670-subject first cohort. To predict cytomegalovirus infection status, the study combined high-throughput TCR immunosequencing, statistical association of individual TCRs with disease status, and machine learning. In a later analysis, previously published TCR beta repertoires from 670 or so donors were re-analyzed and high-resolution HLA genotyping was added so that TCR occurrence patterns could be studied. Rather than drawing on any new phenotypic data, the later analysis identified candidate immune exposures from TCR beta sequences and the way those sequences occurred across donors. In an earlier analysis of roughly 540 of the donors, high-throughput TCR beta sequencing was used to judge whether each TCR beta V gene segment behaved as functional or pseudogenic. Donor age, sex, ethnicity and CMV serostatus were compiled alongside the repertoire data. A later genetic analysis used genome-wide SNP genotypes for 398 of the 666 donors, treating that subset as a discovery cohort. Every repertoire in the discovery cohort had been generated on one and the same sequencing platform. HLA typing covered class I and class II loci at four-digit resolution. The number of donors typed differed by locus, with about 629-630 for A, B, C, DRB1 and DQB1, around 520 for DQA1, 606 for DPA1, and under 490 for DPB1. About 5 DR-DQ haplotypes were handled as single units for association and clustering, since linkage in the cohort was strong. On average, around 240,000 unique TCR beta nucleotide sequences were sequenced per donor among more than 350 genotyped donors of the cohort, with roughly 18% of those sequences being non-productive.

In total, approximately 610 healthy bone marrow donors made up the cohort. At the time of sampling, every cohort member was nominally healthy, though immune exposures that went unrecorded were likely present. The donor was CMV seropositive and was included in the group of 270 or so seropositive cohort members. Each donor provided a peripheral blood sample, and peripheral blood mononuclear cells were used for TCR beta sequencing. Genomic DNA extraction from the blood cell samples was performed with the Qiagen DNeasy Blood Extraction Kit. In regard to this clone: What antigen it recognizes has not been identified. Base qualities are not at hand, and no much larger clone is one base apart.

Paper-wide results and their limitations: A later analysis reported that several top co-occurrence clusters appeared linked to parvovirus B19, influenza, CMV and Epstein-Barr virus. This cohort had only TCR beta chains sequenced, and the lack of alpha or paired-chain data limited which features could be detected. In an earlier analysis of approximately 590 of the donors, most TCR beta V segments were observed in productive rearrangements about 90% or about 30% of the time, broadly matching IMGT annotations. A cluster of highly shared sequence variants was judged likely to represent a technical artifact of the sequencing pipeline. According to a later analysis, most CMV-associated TCR beta chains appeared to be HLA-restricted, and the HLA associations seemed to be driven largely by CMV exposure. Specific HLA alleles were associated with over 15,000 TCR beta sequences at a false discovery rate of 0.05 in a later analysis. The authors suggested that the approach could potentially be extended to other disease states and immunological phenotypes. The 87-base-pair reads could not distinguish some IMGT-functional V segments, including TRBV6-2 and TRBV6-3, so those segments were excluded. Sequencing depth was assumed to be roughly uniform across donors in the presence/absence analyses, though that assumption may not hold. A few of the identified cytomegalovirus-associated TCR beta chains were confirmed in vitro to be specific for cytomegalovirus antigens. V-gene and J-gene trimming of TCR beta chains was associated with a missense DCLRE1C variant in a later genetic analysis, and the association was replicated in an independent cohort. The only immune exposure information available for the cohort was CMV serostatus. In the study, approximately 150 TCR beta chains were listed as associated with cytomegalovirus. The earlier analysis of 587 of the donors excluded fewer than 20 rarely observed V segments, including chromosome 9 orphons, because counts were too low. HLA typing was unavailable for some donors at each locus, so association tests used only the typed subset. According to a later genetic analysis, donors in an Asian-associated ancestry cluster had fewer N-insertions in productive TCRs than the roughly 660-donor mean. Linkage disequilibrium might explain the correlated functional status among segregating V segments, but an unknown experimental factor could not be ruled out. In both the original and validation cohorts, the classifier was reported to diagnose cytomegalovirus status with high specificity and sensitivity. A further reported finding was that TCR beta sequences accurately predicted the HLA-A and HLA-B alleles for most subjects in the first cohort. A later analysis found that HLA-associated TCR beta chains were more clonally expanded and had lower generation probabilities than equally common non-associated chains. In a later analysis, the rate of TCR association differed among HLA loci, with DRB1 alleles having the most associated TCRs and HLA-C alleles having the fewest. Across donors, most TCR sequences were observed very rarely, whereas some public TCRs were present in many individuals. Assigning TCR associations to individual alleles was difficult when HLA alleles, especially DR and DQ, strongly co-occurred.

The library was made by the immunoSEQ multiplex PCR assay. For the multiplex PCR, a mixture combining 60 forward primers for TCR Vbeta segments and 13 reverse primers for TCR Jbeta segments was used. A multiplex PCR assay on genomic DNA amplified the CDR3 region of rearranged TCR beta genes. The amplified TCR beta libraries were sequenced on the Illumina HiSeq System as 87-base-pair reads. Processing in the source paper ran as follows. A later analysis counted about 80 million unique TCR beta chains across the 700 or so repertoires, and 9 million to 14 million of these chains were shared by at least two donors. Raw reads were error-corrected and collapsed into unique sequences with a nearest-neighbor algorithm that merged closely related sequences to remove PCR and sequencing errors. CDR3 sequences were aligned to IMGT reference sequences to assign V, D and J gene segments. For a sequence to be retained, at least a six-nucleotide match to both a V gene segment and a J gene segment was required. Rearrangements were classified as productive when the CDR3 lacked stop codons and remained in frame with V and J, and all other rearrangements were classified as non-productive. Following IMGT convention, CDR3 was defined as the stretch from the second conserved V-encoded cysteine to the conserved J-encoded phenylalanine. In an earlier analysis of approximately 500 of the donors, sequences lacking an unambiguous match to a single V gene segment were excluded. In an earlier analysis of a few hundred of the donors, a V segment was called functional when productive rearrangements were above 56.7%, and segregating when the standard deviation between donors exceeded 5%. To diagnose cytomegalovirus status from the catalog of TCR beta chain sequences, a statistical classification framework was built. V and J gene assignment, in a later analysis, came from comparing TCR nucleotide sequences with IMGT/GENE-DB human TR gene sequences. The TCRdist pipeline was used in a later analysis to assign CDR3 sequences and most-parsimonious VDJ recombination scenarios. In a later analysis, each TCR beta chain was defined by its CDR3 amino acid sequence together with its V-gene family, and reads without a unique V-gene family were excluded. In a later analysis, approximately 590 highly shared, low-generation-probability nucleotide sequences were removed to address suspected cross-contamination and a sequencing artifact. In a later analysis, a clonal expansion index was calculated for each public chain from normalized within-repertoire ranks of inferred template counts. In a later analysis, generation probabilities were computed using a VDJ recombination model fitted to out-of-frame rearrangements, and the results were checked against IGoR. In a later analysis, TCR-TCR, TCR-HLA and TCR-CMV co-occurrence was scored with hypergeometric tests, and a repertoire-size bias correction was applied to TCR pairs. A later analysis estimated false discovery rates by permuting HLA or CMV assignments 20 times. In a later analysis, co-occurring TCRs were grouped using DBSCAN, and TCRdist sequence similarity was added for clustering within HLA-allele-positive subsets. Repertoires with fewer than 30,000 or more than 120,000 public chains were left out of co-occurrence clustering, as were five repertoires with anomalous nucleotide sharing. TCRdb took this table from immuneACCESS and kept in-frame rearrangements with V and J called. Such tables lack part of the clones; where checked against another copy, unresolved V genes explain under half of the gap, and the rest is unexplained. V, J and clone size are those of that table, while D and trimming were read from the DNA. Present in this sample are around 150,000 clones, about 75% of which were seen just once. About 14% of the sample is in the top ten clones.

From the cysteine through the phenylalanine, the CDR3 covers 10 amino acids. The read is trimmed to its CDR3 DNA, 30 bases read in frame from base 1. V and J lose 5 bases and 9 bases, and a span of 5 bases separates them. CDR1 and CDR2, looked up from the germline V gene, are MRHNA and SNTAGT. Input material: PBMCs. This clonotype was obtained from a man in his forties or fifties in good health and CMV-seropositive. The rearrangement combines TRBV6-4 with TRBJ2-4; no D segment can be confidently identified. The CDR3 reads CASSPRIQYF. The DNA sequence is given as TGTGCCAGCAGTCCTCGCATTCAGTACTTC.